This T cell receptor (beta chain) was sequenced in a study of identifying expanded T cells in peripheral blood (dated by TCRdb to about 2019). For the study in its entirety: Technical replicates were generated by sequencing separate aliquots of the same genomic DNA pool, with four replicates compared pairwise. The paper as a whole reports these results and caveats: For all healthy donors, the variance in clone template counts between approximately 2-week samples rose significantly as total template count increased. The authors expected biological variance in healthy repertoires might increase further over much longer intervals such as months to years. Across all healthy-donor time intervals, the beta-binomial model significantly cut both the number of clones called differentially abundant and the false-positive rate. The binomial model flagged 0.9 to 1.5 differentially abundant clones between technical replicates, compared with about 17 over about 2 weeks and 18 to 20 over around four weeks.

This clone was seen only once. Its specific antigen is unknown. One base away there is no much larger clone; base qualities are not given. Including the terminal cysteine and phenylalanine, the CDR3 comprises 13 residues. The read is trimmed to its CDR3 DNA, 39 bases read in frame from base 1. V is cut back by 7 bases and J by 6 bases, with 10 bases in the junction unmatched. Looking up the germline V gene yields CDR1 SQVTM and CDR2 ANQGSEA. TCRbeta CDR3 regions were profiled with the immunoSEQ Assay using bias-controlled multiplex PCR amplification of genomic DNA. The authors' pipeline ran thus. The absolute abundance of each unique TCRbeta CDR3 region was quantified after sequences were collapsed and filtered. Differential abundance was assessed using a binomial (Fisher-equivalent) model and a beta-binomial model in which time-dependent variance fitted from healthy donors was added. Clones with fewer than 5 combined templates were excluded, and clones with Benjamini-Hochberg FDR below 0.01 were called differentially abundant. Beta-binomial variance was modeled as a function of total template count across the two samples using the form v = (b*log(k)+a)^2. Here the immuneACCESS table is served through TCRdb, limited to in-frame sequences with V and J called. Missing clones are a known gap in these copies; in checked studies unresolved V genes cover under half, and the rest lacks a known reason. V and J calls plus clone size are reproduced from that table; the DNA served to infer D and trimming. The sample yields tens of thousands of clones; 88% were counted once. The biggest ten clones account for around 6% of the sample.

During the collection period, no infections or other immune events were recorded for the healthy donors. Blood repertoires from healthy donors were used as a training cohort for calibrating time-dependent variance in a beta-binomial model of differential abundance of T-cell clones. The training cohort included 10 or so healthy donors, of whom 3 were female and 7 were male. Donor ages ranged from about 25 to 64 years, with an average of approximately 43 years. Whole blood was collected from each healthy donor at three time points spaced about 2 weeks apart and obtained from a commercial supplier. For immunosequencing, genomic DNA was extracted from whole blood that had not been sorted.

Source material: blood. The TCR was taken from a person aged 18 to 70 in good health. In this chain, TRBV29-1 is recombined with TRBJ2-7; 9 bases in between match TRBD1. The CDR3 region: CSAQGQGMSEQYF. The sequence in DNA is TGCAGCGCCCAAGGACAGGGGATGTCCGAGCAGTACTTC.